Listed below are T cell receptor beta chains from one sample, sequenced in a study of T cell changes during pregnancy in multiple sclerosis. TCRdb keeps only in-frame clones here, not all; method: immunoSEQ multiplex PCR. The data hold 100,000 to 140,000 clones, with 85% to 95% observed a single time. The material sequenced was peripheral blood, taken in the third trimester of pregnancy. These receptors were taken from a female donor in good health, enrolled as a control in a pregnancy study. Both conserved end residues are part of each CDR3. The D gene is left open where the match is weak. Clone sizes are given selectively: once, few, many, or a class where the clone is expanded.

v_call	d_call	clone_size	cdr3_length	j_call	cdr3_aa	cdr3_nt
TRBV28	-	-	12	TRBJ1-1	CASSWLQTEAFF	TGTGCCAGCAGTTGGCTTCAAACTGAAGCTTTCTTT
TRBV4-1	-	-	14	TRBJ1-3	CASSHFAGRNTIYF	TGCGCCAGCAGCCATTTTGCAGGGAGAAACACCATATATTTT
TRBV6-5	-	-	12	TRBJ2-7	CASSSRGHEQYF	TGTGCCAGCAGTTCGCGGGGCCACGAGCAGTACTTC
TRBV4-3	TRBD2	-	16	TRBJ2-1	CASSQDRGGSYNEQFF	TGCGCCAGCAGCCAAGATCGGGGGGGCTCCTACAATGAGCAGTTCTTC
TRBV13	-	-	13	TRBJ2-5	CASSPPNQETQYF	TGTGCCAGCAGCCCCCCAAATCAAGAGACCCAGTACTTC
TRBV7-2	-	-	13	TRBJ1-1	CASSLGHLTEAFF	TGTGCCAGCAGCTTAGGACACCTCACTGAAGCTTTCTTT
TRBV2	TRBD2	once	10	TRBJ2-4	CASGPGLAYF	TGTGCCAGCGGTCCGGGACTAGCGTACTTC
TRBV27	-	once	13	TRBJ2-7	CASSFDSSYEQYF	TGTGCCAGCAGTTTTGACAGCTCCTACGAGCAGTACTTC
TRBV9	TRBD2	-	15	TRBJ2-7	CASSPRVGGTYEQYF	TGTGCCAGCAGCCCCAGGGTGGGGGGGACCTACGAGCAGTACTTC
TRBV11-3	TRBD2	-	17	TRBJ2-2	CASTDRGVVRENGELFF	TGTGCCAGCACCGACCGGGGGGTGGTACGAGAAAACGGGGAGCTGTTTTTT
TRBV30	-	-	13	TRBJ2-5	CASQTAGQETQYF	TGTGCCTCGCAAACGGCCGGGCAAGAGACCCAGTACTTC
TRBV5-1	TRBD2	-	15	TRBJ2-5	CASSRTSGGRETQYF	TGCGCCAGCAGCCGTACTAGCGGGGGAAGAGAGACCCAGTACTTC
TRBV30	-	-	14	TRBJ1-6	CAWRGVGFNSPLHF	TGTGCCTGGAGGGGAGTGGGGTTTAATTCACCCCTCCACTTT
TRBV5-1	-	once	13	TRBJ2-7	CASSLPDSNEQYF	TGCGCCAGCAGCCTACCGGACAGTAACGAGCAGTACTTC
TRBV2	-	-	13	TRBJ2-2	CASTFVFAGELFF	TGTGCCAGCACCTTTGTATTTGCCGGGGAGCTGTTTTTT
TRBV18	TRBD2	-	15	TRBJ2-7	CASSPPSGGAREQYF	TGTGCCAGCTCACCACCTAGCGGGGGGGCCAGGGAGCAGTACTTC
TRBV6-1	-	-	15	TRBJ1-1	CASRDPFRDNTEAFF	TGTGCCAGCAGGGATCCCTTCAGGGATAACACTGAAGCTTTCTTT
TRBV4-1	-	-	16	TRBJ1-5	CASSQPGETGNQPQHF	TGCGCCAGCAGCCAACCAGGGGAGACAGGCAATCAGCCCCAGCATTTT
TRBV6-5	TRBD1	-	15	TRBJ1-5	CASRPGQGGYQPQHF	TGTGCCAGCAGACCGGGACAGGGGGGATATCAGCCCCAGCATTTT
TRBV29-1	-	-	11	TRBJ1-1	CSVSLILEAFF	TGCAGCGTTTCCCTTATACTTGAAGCTTTCTTT
TRBV7-6	-	once	14	TRBJ2-7	CASSPGPSSYEQYF	TGTGCCAGCAGCCCCGGTCCGAGCTCCTACGAGCAGTACTTC
TRBV12-2	-	-	19	TRBJ2-7	CASRLWGGSKKRPGYEQYF	TGTGCAAGTCGCTTATGGGGAGGTAGTAAAAAACGTCCGGGATACGAGCAGTACTTC
TRBV7-2	-	-	16	TRBJ1-3	CASSPSYLRAGNTIYF	TGTGCCAGCAGCCCCTCATACCTCAGGGCTGGAAACACCATATATTTT
TRBV19	-	-	16	TRBJ2-6	CASTITHRAGANVLTF	TGTGCCAGTACCATTACCCACAGGGCCGGGGCCAACGTCCTGACTTTC
TRBV5-1	TRBD2	-	16	TRBJ2-1	CASSLAGGAIVHEQFF	TGCGCCAGCAGCTTAGCGGGGGGGGCGATCGTGCATGAGCAGTTCTTC
TRBV23-1	-	-	18	TRBJ2-7	CASSPDLGVGALSYEQYF	TGCGCCAGCAGTCCTGACCTCGGCGTGGGGGCTCTCTCCTACGAGCAGTACTTC
TRBV5-1	-	-	14	TRBJ2-7	CASSLAVAAYEQYF	TGCGCCAGCAGCTTGGCCGTGGCAGCCTACGAGCAGTACTTC
TRBV7-6	-	-	15	TRBJ2-2	CASSLGAANTGELFF	TGTGCCAGCAGCTTGGGGGCCGCGAACACCGGGGAGCTGTTTTTT
TRBV5-1	TRBD1	-	14	TRBJ1-1	CASSSQGQGEEAFF	TGCGCCAGCAGCTCCCAAGGACAGGGGGAGGAAGCTTTCTTT
TRBV10-3	-	-	13	TRBJ1-6	CAITEQLNSPLHF	TGTGCCATCACCGAACAGCTTAATTCACCCCTCCACTTT
TRBV7-8	TRBD2	-	11	TRBJ2-1	CASSFGTSQFF	TGTGCCAGCAGCTTCGGGACTAGCCAGTTCTTC
TRBV6-5	-	-	11	TRBJ2-7	CASSQTYEQYF	TGTGCCAGCAGTCAGACTTACGAGCAGTACTTC
TRBV7-9	-	-	15	TRBJ1-5	CASSLSEGVSQPQHF	TGTGCCAGCAGCCTCAGTGAGGGGGTAAGTCAGCCCCAGCATTTT
TRBV10-3	-	-	12	TRBJ2-1	CAISEFQNEQFF	TGTGCCATCAGTGAGTTTCAAAATGAGCAGTTCTTC
TRBV7-2	TRBD2	-	16	TRBJ2-5	CASSLGLAPPGETQYF	TGTGCCAGCAGCTTGGGACTAGCGCCACCGGGAGAGACCCAGTACTTC
TRBV25-1	TRBD1	-	15	TRBJ1-4	CASGYRTGTNEKLFF	TGTGCCAGCGGATATAGGACAGGGACTAATGAAAAACTGTTTTTT
TRBV4-2	-	-	16	TRBJ2-1	CASSQDYSSSYNEQFF	TGTGCCAGCAGCCAAGATTACAGTAGCTCCTACAATGAGCAGTTCTTC
TRBV9	TRBD1	-	15	TRBJ2-1	CASSATTGVFNEQFF	TGTGCCAGCAGCGCTACTACAGGGGTTTTCAATGAGCAGTTCTTC